The source of this T cell receptor (beta chain) is a study of shared clonotypes between healthy human individuals. Running of the assay took place at deep level. Scientists sequenced DNA from unsorted PBMC on ten immunoSEQ deep assay plates. TCRdb keeps only in-frame clones here, not all; method: immunoSEQ multiplex PCR. The sample carries hundreds of thousands of clones, roughly four fifths recorded once. The V and J ends lost 6 bases and 5 bases, in that order; junction bases with no gene match: 6. The CDR3 has 14 residues. From germline, CDR1 is SQVTM and CDR2 ANQGSEA. Only one count was recorded for this clone.

Sequencing input: PBMCs. This receptor was obtained from a woman between 40 and 50 years old in good health. Some clones in this sample may be carry-over from other donors' samples. This rearrangement joins TRBV29-1 to TRBJ2-5; TRBD2 agrees at 13 bases. In nucleotides, the CDR3 is TGCAGCGTCTCGACTAGCGGGAGGCGTGAGACCCAGTACTTC. Translation gives CSVSTSGRRETQYF.